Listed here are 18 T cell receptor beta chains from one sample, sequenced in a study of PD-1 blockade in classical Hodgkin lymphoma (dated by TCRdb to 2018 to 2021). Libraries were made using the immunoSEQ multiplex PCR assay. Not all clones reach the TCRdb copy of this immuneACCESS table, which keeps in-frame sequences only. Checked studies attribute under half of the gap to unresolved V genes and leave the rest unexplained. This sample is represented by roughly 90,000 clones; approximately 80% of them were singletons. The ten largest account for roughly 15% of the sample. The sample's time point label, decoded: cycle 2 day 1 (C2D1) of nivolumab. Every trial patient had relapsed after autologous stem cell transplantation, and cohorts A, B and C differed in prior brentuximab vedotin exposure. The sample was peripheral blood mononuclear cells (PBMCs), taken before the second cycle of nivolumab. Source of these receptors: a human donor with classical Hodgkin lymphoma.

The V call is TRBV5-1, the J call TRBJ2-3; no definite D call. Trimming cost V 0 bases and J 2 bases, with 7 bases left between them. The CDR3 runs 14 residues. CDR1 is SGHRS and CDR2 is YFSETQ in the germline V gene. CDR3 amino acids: CASSLVQFTDTQYF. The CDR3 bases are TGCGCCAGCAGCTTGGTCCAGTTCACAGATACGCAGTATTTT. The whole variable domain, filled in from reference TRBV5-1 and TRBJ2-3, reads KAGVTQTPRYLIKTRGQQVTLSCSPISGHRSVSWYQQTPGQGLQFLFEYFSETQRNKGNFPGRFSGRQFSNSRSEMNVSTLELGDSALYLCASSLVQFTDTQYFGPGTRLTVL.

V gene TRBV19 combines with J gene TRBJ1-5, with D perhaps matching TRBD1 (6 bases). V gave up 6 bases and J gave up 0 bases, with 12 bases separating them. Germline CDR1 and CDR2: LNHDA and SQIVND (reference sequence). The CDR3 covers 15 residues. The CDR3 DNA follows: TGTGCCAGTAGGGTTGGGGGGGCTAGCAATCAGCCCCAGCATTTT. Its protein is CASRVGGASNQPQHF.

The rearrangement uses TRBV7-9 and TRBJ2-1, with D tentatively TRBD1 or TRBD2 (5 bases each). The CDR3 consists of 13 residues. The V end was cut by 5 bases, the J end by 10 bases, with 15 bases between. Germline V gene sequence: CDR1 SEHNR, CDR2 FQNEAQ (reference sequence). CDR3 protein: CASSPVGPGEQFF. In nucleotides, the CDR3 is TGTGCCAGCAGCCCCGTGGGGCCGGGAGAGCAGTTCTTC. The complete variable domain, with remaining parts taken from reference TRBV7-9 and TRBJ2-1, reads DTGVSQNPRHKITKRGQNVTFRCDPISEHNRLYWYRQTLGQGPEFLTYFQNEAQLEKSRLLSDRFSAERPKGSFSTLEIQRTEQGDSAMYLCASSPVGPGEQFFGPGTRLTVL.

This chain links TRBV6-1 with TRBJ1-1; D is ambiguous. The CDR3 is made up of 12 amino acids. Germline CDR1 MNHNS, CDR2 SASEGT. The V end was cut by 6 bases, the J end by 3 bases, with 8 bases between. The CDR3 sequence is CASRALDTEAFF. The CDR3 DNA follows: TGTGCCAGCAGGGCCCTGGACACTGAAGCTTTCTTT.

DNA for the CDR3: TGTGCCAGCAGCCCGGGACAGAGTTTCTACGAGTGGCAGTACTTC. This codes for CASSPGQSFYEWQYF. The gene calls are TRBV6-1 and TRBJ2-7; 7 bases fit TRBD1. This CDR3 has 15 residues. V gave up 6 bases and J gave up 9 bases; unmatched junction bases: 17. Germline V gene sequence: CDR1 MNHNS, CDR2 SASEGT.

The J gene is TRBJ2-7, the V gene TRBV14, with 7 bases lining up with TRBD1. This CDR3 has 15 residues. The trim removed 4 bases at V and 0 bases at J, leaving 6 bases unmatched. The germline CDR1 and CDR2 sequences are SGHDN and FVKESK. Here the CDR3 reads CASSRDRVSSYEQYF. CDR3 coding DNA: TGTGCCAGCAGCCGCGACAGGGTAAGCTCCTACGAGCAGTACTTC.

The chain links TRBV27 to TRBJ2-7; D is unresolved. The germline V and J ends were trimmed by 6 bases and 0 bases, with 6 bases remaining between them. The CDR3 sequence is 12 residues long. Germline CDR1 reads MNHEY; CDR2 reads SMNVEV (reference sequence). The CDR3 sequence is CASSPGSYEQYF. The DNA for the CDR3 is TGTGCCAGCAGCCCCGGCTCCTACGAGCAGTACTTC.

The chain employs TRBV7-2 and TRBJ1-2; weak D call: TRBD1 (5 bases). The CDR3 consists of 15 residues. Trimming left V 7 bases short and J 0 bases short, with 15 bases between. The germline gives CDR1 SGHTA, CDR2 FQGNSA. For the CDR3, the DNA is TGTGCCAGCACCGCCTCGCCGGGGGCTAACTATGGCTACACCTTC. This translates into CASTASPGANYGYTF.

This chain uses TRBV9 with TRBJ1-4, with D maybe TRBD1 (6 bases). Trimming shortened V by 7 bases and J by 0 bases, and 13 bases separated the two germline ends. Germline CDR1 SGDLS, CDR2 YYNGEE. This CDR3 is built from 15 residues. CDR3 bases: TGTGCCAGCGAGCAGGGGCCAGCAACTAATGAAAAACTGTTTTTT. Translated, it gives CASEQGPATNEKLFF.

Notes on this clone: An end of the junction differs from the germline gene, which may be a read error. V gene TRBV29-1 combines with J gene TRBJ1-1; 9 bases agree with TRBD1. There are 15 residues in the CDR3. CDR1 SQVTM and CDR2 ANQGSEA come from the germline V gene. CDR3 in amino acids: CSVEGPNRGRAEAFF. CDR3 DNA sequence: TGCAGCGTTGAGGGTCCTAACAGGGGGCGAGCTGAGGCTTTCTTT.

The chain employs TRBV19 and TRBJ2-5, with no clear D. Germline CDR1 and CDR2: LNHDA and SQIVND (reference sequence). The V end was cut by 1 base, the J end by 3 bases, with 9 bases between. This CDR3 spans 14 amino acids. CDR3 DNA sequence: TGTGCCAGTAGTATAGGGGCTATCAAAGAGACCCAGTACTTC. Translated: CASSIGAIKETQYF.

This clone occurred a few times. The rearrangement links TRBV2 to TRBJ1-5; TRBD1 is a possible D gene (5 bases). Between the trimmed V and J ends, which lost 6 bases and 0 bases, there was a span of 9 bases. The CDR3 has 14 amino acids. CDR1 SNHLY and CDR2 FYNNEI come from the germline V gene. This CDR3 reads CASRAGNSNQPQHF. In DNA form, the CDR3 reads TGTGCCAGCAGGGCAGGGAATAGCAATCAGCCCCAGCATTTT.

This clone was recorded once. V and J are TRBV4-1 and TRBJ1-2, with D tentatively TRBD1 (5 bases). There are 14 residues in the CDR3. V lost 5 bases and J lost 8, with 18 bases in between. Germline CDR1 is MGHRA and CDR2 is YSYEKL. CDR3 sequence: CASSSQAGLGGYTF. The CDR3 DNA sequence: TGCGCCAGCAGCAGCCAAGCGGGACTCGGGGGCTACACCTTC.

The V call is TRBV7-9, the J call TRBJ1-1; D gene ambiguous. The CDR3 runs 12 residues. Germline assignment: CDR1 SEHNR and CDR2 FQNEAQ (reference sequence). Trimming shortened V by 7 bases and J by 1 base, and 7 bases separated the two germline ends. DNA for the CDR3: TGTGCCAGCACCTTGGGGAACACTGAAGCTTTCTTT. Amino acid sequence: CASTLGNTEAFF.

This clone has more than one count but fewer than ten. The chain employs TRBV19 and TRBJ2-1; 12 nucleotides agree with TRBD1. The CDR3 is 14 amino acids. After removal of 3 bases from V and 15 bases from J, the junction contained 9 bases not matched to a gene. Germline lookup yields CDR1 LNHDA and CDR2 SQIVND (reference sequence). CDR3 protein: CASSMGQGAVRGFF. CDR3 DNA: TGTGCCAGTAGTATGGGACAGGGGGCAGTGAGAGGGTTCTTC. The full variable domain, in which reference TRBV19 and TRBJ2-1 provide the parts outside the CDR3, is DGGITQSPKYLFRKEGQNVTLSCEQNLNHDAMYWYRQDPGQGLRLIYYSQIVNDFQKGDIAEGYSVSREKKESFPLTVTSAQKNPTAFYLCASSMGQGAVRGFFGPGTRLTVL.

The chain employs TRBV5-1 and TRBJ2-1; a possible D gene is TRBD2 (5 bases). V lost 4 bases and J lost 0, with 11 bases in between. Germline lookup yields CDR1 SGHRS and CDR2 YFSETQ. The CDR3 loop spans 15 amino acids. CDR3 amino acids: CASSRDGSSYNEQFF. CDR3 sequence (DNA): TGCGCCAGCAGCCGGGATGGATCCTCCTACAATGAGCAGTTCTTC.

Here the CDR3 reads CASTGVVGETQYF. The CDR3 nucleotides are TGTGCCAGCACCGGGGTAGTCGGAGAGACCCAGTACTTC. The chain links TRBV2 to TRBJ2-5; D is possibly TRBD2 (5 bases). V lost 7 bases and J lost 4, with 13 bases in between. The CDR3 has 13 amino acids. Germline loops: CDR1 SNHLY, CDR2 FYNNEI.

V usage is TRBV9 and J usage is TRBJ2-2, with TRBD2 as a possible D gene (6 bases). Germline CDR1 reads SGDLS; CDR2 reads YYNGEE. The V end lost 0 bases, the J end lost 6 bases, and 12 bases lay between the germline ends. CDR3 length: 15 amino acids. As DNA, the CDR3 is TGTGCCAGCAGCGTAGACGCCGGGAGTTCCGGGGAGCTGTTTTTT. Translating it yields CASSVDAGSSGELFF.